The 13 T cell receptor beta chains below all came from one sample that was sequenced in a study of cytomegalovirus exposure and HLA in healthy donors. PCR used 60 Vbeta primers and 13 Jbeta primers. Assay: immunoSEQ multiplex PCR; the TCRdb copy retains only in-frame clones and omits some. The sample shows about 250,000 clones, over 70% of them seen only once. Sequenced: PBMCs. The receptors originated from a girl aged 2 to 9 in good health and CMV-seronegative.

V gene TRBV4-2 combines with J gene TRBJ1-3; TRBD1 matches at 9 bases. The CDR3 is 16 residues long. Per the germline V gene, CDR1 is LGHNA and CDR2 is YNFKEQ. V was clipped by 0 bases and J by 4 bases; unmatched bases: 4. Here the CDR3 reads CASSQDPGTGGNTIYF. The CDR3 DNA is TGTGCCAGCAGCCAAGATCCCGGGACAGGGGGAAACACCATATATTTT.

The sample holds a few counts of this clone. This chain links TRBV14 with TRBJ2-7; 7 nucleotides align to TRBD1. This CDR3 has 15 amino acids. J lost 2 bases, V lost 2 bases, and 6 bases had no gene match. Germline V lookup: CDR1 SGHDN, CDR2 FVKESK. This CDR3 reads CASSQSRQGPYEQYF. The CDR3 region has the DNA TGTGCCAGCAGCCAATCAAGACAGGGACCCTACGAGCAGTACTTC. The complete variable domain, with remaining parts taken from reference TRBV14 and TRBJ2-7, reads EAGVTQFPSHSVIEKGQTVTLRCDPISGHDNLYWYRRVMGKEIKFLLHFVKESKQDESGMPNNRFLAERTGGTYSTLKVQPAELEDSGVYFCASSQSRQGPYEQYFGPGTRLTVT.

V and J are TRBV5-8 and TRBJ1-5, with TRBD1 matching 9 bases. Germline lookup yields CDR1 SGHTS and CDR2 YDEGEE. The CDR3 covers 15 residues. V dropped 2 bases and J dropped 4; count of bases not matched to a gene: 4. Here the CDR3 reads CASSLQGARNQPQHF. The CDR3 DNA sequence: TGTGCCAGCAGCTTACAGGGGGCAAGAAATCAGCCCCAGCATTTT.

CDR3 loop: CASRGQGVGYTEAFF. CDR3 coding DNA: TGTGCCAGTAGAGGACAGGGGGTCGGGTACACTGAAGCTTTCTTT. The genes are TRBV19 and TRBJ1-1; TRBD1 agrees at 10 bases. The trim removed 6 bases at V and 3 bases at J, leaving 7 bases unmatched. The CDR3 runs to 15 residues. Germline CDR1 and CDR2: LNHDA and SQIVND (reference sequence).

The V and J genes are TRBV28 and TRBJ1-6; 7 bases agree with TRBD1. Per germline, CDR1 MDHEN and CDR2 SYDVKM. This CDR3 is built from 20 residues. Trimming at V came to 3 bases and at J to 6 bases, leaving 20 bases not matched to a gene. The CDR3: CASSLWLGTVTAFCNSPLHF. The CDR3 DNA reads as TGTGCCAGCAGTTTGTGGTTGGGGACAGTGACGGCCTTTTGTAATTCACCCCTCCACTTT.

V and J are TRBV28 and TRBJ2-6; D might be TRBD1 (6 bases). The germline V and J ends were trimmed by 5 bases and 0 bases, with 17 bases remaining between them. The length of the CDR3 is 18 residues. Germline V gene sequence: CDR1 MDHEN, CDR2 SYDVKM. CDR3 loop: CASSKDRTPRSGANVLTF. As DNA, the CDR3 is TGTGCCAGCAGTAAGGACAGAACCCCTCGCTCTGGGGCCAACGTCCTGACTTTC.

The rearrangement links TRBV5-1 to TRBJ2-5; 7 bases map to TRBD1. With 4 bases clipped from V and 2 bases from J, the junction kept 5 bases outside the gene matches. CDR1 is SGHRS and CDR2 is YFSETQ in the germline V gene. This CDR3 comprises 14 residues. The CDR3 coding sequence is TGCGCCAGCAGCCCCCTGGACAGGCAAGAGACCCAGTACTTC. This encodes CASSPLDRQETQYF.

This clone appeared a single time. This sequence joins TRBV5-6 and TRBJ1-5; D call uncertain. Trimming took 2 bases from V and 5 from J, leaving 11 bases between them. Germline CDR1 and CDR2: SGHDT and YYEEEE. The CDR3 runs to 14 residues. The CDR3 here is CASSLSGFYQPQHF. The DNA of the CDR3 is TGTGCCAGCAGCTTATCGGGGTTTTATCAGCCCCAGCATTTT. The entire variable domain, with the rest obtained from reference TRBV5-6 and TRBJ1-5, is as follows: DAGVTQSPTHLIKTRGQQVTLRCSPKSGHDTVSWYQQALGQGPQFIFQYYEEEERQRGNFPDRFSGHQFPNYSSELNVNALLLGDSALYLCASSLSGFYQPQHFGDGTRLSIL.

The count of this clone is one. The V gene is TRBV27, the J gene TRBJ2-7; TRBD2 agrees at 13 bases. This CDR3 contains 18 residues. CDR1 MNHEY and CDR2 SMNVEV come from the germline V gene (reference sequence). Trimming cost V 5 bases and J 1 base; bases outside gene matches: 11. CDR3 in amino acids: CASSQRTSGSTRSYEQYF. For the CDR3, the DNA is TGTGCCAGCAGTCAGAGGACTAGCGGGAGTACTAGATCCTACGAGCAGTACTTC.

V gene TRBV27 combines with J gene TRBJ2-1; 11 bases line up with TRBD2. Trimming cost V 3 bases and J 4 bases; bases outside gene matches: 5. The CDR3 length is 16 residues. In germline, CDR1 is MNHEY, CDR2 SMNVEV (reference sequence). The CDR3 region is CASSLLAGGIYNEQFF. The CDR3 DNA reads TGTGCCAGCAGTTTGCTAGCGGGGGGTATATACAATGAGCAGTTCTTC.

The chain is built from TRBV2 and TRBJ1-4, with D hard to call. Looked up from germline, CDR1 is SNHLY and CDR2 is FYNNEI. The CDR3 length is 10 residues. The ends were cut back, 8 bases at V and 8 bases at J, with 6 bases in the middle. This CDR3 reads CASRVEKLFF. The CDR3, as DNA: TGTGCCAGCCGAGTGGAAAAACTGTTTTTT. Looking up the rest from reference TRBV2 and TRBJ1-4 gives the full variable domain: EPEVTQTPSHQVTQMGQEVILRCVPISNHLYFYWYRQILGQKVEFLVSFYNNEISEKSEIFDDQFSVERPDGSNFTLKIRSTKLEDSAMYFCASRVEKLFFGSGTQLSVL.

The chain joins TRBV27 to TRBJ2-1; D gene unclear. Germline values: CDR1 MNHEY, CDR2 SMNVEV (reference sequence). The ends were cut back, 2 bases at V and 4 bases at J, with 6 bases in the middle. There are 13 residues in the CDR3. The CDR3 sequence is CASSLRVYNEQFF. The CDR3 DNA reads as TGTGCCAGCAGTTTACGGGTTTACAATGAGCAGTTCTTC.

The J gene is TRBJ2-1, the V gene TRBV9; possible D gene TRBD2, 6 bases. Trimming stripped 4 bases from V and 2 bases from J, with 16 bases between. The CDR3 has 16 residues. The V gene's germline CDR1 is SGDLS and CDR2 YYNGEE. The CDR3 coding sequence is TGTGCCAGCAGCCCTAGTGGAGGGGTCGCCTACAATGAGCAGTTCTTC. Translating it yields CASSPSGGVAYNEQFF.